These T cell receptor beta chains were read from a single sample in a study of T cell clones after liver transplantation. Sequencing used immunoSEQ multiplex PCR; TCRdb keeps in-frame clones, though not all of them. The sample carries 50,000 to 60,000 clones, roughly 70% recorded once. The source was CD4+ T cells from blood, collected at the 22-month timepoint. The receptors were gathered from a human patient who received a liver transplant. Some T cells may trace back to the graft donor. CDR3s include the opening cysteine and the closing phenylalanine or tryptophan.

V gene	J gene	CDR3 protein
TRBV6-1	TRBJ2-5	CASSEGDRVLETQYF
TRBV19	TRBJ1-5	CASSPPDRGNQPQHF
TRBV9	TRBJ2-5	CASSVDSQETQYF
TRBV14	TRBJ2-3	CASSLGGGATDTQYF
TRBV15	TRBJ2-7	CATSRDLGEPQYF
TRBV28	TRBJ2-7	CASSGERTEQYF
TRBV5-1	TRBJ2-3	CASSFASGEDTQYF
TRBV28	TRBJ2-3	CASSLSLGGTDTQYF
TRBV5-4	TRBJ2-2	CASSPNVQAVNTGELFF
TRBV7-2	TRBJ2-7	CASSFTSGGDEQYF
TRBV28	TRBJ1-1	CASSPYLGLGTEAFF
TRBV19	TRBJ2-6	CASSIPTGGPGANVLTF
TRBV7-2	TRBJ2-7	CASSLGDRGLAYF
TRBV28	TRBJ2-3	CASSSGLAGATDTQYF
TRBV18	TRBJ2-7	CASSATGGTYEQYF
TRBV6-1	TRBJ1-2	CASSENKGGALSYGYTF
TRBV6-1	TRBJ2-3	CASSVRHDSDTQYF
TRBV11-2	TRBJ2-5	CASSQGSEVAGTQYF
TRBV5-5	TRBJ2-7	CASSLVRGSSYEQYF
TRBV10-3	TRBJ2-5	CAISETARETQYF
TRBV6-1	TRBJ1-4	CASSERRDNEKLFF
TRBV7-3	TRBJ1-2	CASSPGQGIYGYTF
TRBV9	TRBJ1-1	CASSVGQGLEAFF
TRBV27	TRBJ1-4	CASSLATGTGVEKLFF
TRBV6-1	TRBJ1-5	CASASQPQHF
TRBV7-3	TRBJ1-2	CASSLTGGQGVVANYGYTF
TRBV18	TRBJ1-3	CASSLGLFQFSGNTIYF
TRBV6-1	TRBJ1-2	CASSPGANYGYTF
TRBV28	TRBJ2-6	CASSAAGQGRSGANVLTF
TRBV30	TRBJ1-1	CAWSRGQLMNTEAFF
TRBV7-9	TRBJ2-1	CASSPSIRTSGGSYNEQFF
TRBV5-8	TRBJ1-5	CASSLERNQPQHF
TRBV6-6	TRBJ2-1	CATRGYNEQFF
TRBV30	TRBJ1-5	CAWSEVGRNNQPQHF
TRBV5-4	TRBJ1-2	CASSFHGTGADNYGYTF
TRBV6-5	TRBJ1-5	CASSYSKWGGQPQHF
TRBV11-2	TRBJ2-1	CASGGGTANYNEQFF
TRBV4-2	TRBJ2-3	CASSPKRLAGGQTDTQYF
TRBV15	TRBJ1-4	CATSRGGQGANEKLFF